The TCR beta chain under discussion was sequenced for a study of T cells in Graves' hyperthyroidism and ophthalmopathy. Study background: Peripheral blood collection took place at initial diagnosis, before any treatment. Study findings and constraints: Blood also showed most of the thyroid clonotypes that were expanded above 0.001.

The study enrolled patients aged 18 to 65 with newly diagnosed hyperthyroidism of under 2 months' duration. Together with thyroid ultrasound, orbital computed tomography, serum thyroxine and TRAb, clinical symptoms were used for diagnoses. Note on this clonotype: Antigen unknown.

Looked up from germline, CDR1 is SGHTA and CDR2 is FQGNSA. This CDR3 has 13 amino acids. Trimming left V 1 base short and J 8 bases short, with 11 bases between. Using RNA transcripts as the source, TCR beta CDR3 regions were amplified. HTBI primers drove first-round RT-PCR of the TCR CDR3. One entry per CDR3 protein, called by TCRdb with MiXCR from the multiplex PCR reads. The repertoire consists of some 400,000 distinct CDR3 sequences, with approximately 20% occurring once and the leading ten covering approximately 4%. The sequenced sample consisted of blood. The TCR sequence derives from a woman between 18 and 30 years old with Graves' hyperthyroidism. V and J are TRBV7-2 and TRBJ1-2; D is undetermined. The CDR3: CASSLEVEKGYTF. For the CDR3, the DNA is TGTGCCAGCAGCTTAGAAGTGGAGAAGGGCTACACCTTC.